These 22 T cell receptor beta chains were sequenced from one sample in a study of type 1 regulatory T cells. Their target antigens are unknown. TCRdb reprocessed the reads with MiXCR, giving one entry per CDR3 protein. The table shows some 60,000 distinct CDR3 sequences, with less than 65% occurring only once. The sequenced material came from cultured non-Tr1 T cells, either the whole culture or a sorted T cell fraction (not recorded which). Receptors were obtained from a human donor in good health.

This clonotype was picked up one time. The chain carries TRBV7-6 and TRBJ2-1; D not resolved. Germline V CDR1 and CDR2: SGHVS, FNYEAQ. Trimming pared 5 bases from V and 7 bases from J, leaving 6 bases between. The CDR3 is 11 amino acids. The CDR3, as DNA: TGTGCCAGCAGCCCTCAGAATGAGCAGTTCTTC. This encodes CASSPQNEQFF.

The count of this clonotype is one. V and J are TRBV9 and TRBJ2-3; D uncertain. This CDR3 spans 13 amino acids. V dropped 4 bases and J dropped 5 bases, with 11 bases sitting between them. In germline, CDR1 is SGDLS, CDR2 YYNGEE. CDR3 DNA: TGTGCCAGCAGCATTCAGACGGGAGATACGCAGTATTTT. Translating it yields CASSIQTGDTQYF.

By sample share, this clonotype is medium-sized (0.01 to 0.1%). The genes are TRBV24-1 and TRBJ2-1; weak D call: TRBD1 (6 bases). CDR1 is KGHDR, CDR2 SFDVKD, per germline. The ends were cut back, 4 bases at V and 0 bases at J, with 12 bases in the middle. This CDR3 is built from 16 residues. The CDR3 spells CATSDPDSVSYNEQFF. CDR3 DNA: TGTGCCACCAGTGACCCGGACAGCGTCTCCTACAATGAGCAGTTCTTC.

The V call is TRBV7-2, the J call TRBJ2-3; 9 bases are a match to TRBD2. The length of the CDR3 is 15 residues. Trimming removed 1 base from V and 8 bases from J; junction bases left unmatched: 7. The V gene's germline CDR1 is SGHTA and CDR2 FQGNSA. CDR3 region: CASSLGGSGSGTQYF. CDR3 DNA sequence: TGTGCCAGCAGCTTAGGAGGTAGCGGGAGTGGTACGCAGTATTTT. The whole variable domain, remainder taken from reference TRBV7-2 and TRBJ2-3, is GAGVSQSPSNKVTEKGKDVELRCDPISGHTALYWYRQSLGQGLEFLIYFQGNSAPDKSGLPSDRFSAERTGGSVSTLTIQRTQQEDSAVYLCASSLGGSGSGTQYFGPGTRLTVL.

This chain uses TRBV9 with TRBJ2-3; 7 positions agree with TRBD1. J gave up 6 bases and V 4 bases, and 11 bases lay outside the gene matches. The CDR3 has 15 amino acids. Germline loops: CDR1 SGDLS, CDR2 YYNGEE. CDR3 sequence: CASSRRQGYVDTQYF. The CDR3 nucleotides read TGTGCCAGCAGCAGACGACAGGGATACGTGGATACGCAGTATTTT.

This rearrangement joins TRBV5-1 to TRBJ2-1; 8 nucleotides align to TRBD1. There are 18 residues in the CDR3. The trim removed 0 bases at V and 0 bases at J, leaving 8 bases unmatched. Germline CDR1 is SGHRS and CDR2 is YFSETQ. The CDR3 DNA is TGCGCCAGCAGCTTGGTTACAGGGGGGATAAGCTCCTACAATGAGCAGTTCTTC. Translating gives CASSLVTGGISSYNEQFF.

The CDR3 is CASSSTGLISGELFF. CDR3 coding DNA: TGTGCCAGCAGCAGCACGGGCCTCATTTCCGGGGAGCTGTTTTTT. V gene TRBV5-4 combines with J gene TRBJ2-2; D call uncertain. The CDR3 contains 15 residues. Germline V gene sequence: CDR1 SGHNT, CDR2 YYREEE (reference sequence). Between the trimmed V and J ends, which lost 4 bases and 6 bases, there was a span of 16 bases.

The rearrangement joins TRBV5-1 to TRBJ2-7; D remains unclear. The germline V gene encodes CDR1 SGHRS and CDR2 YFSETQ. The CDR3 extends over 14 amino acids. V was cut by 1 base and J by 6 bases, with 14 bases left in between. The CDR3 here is CASSLQGPLREQYF. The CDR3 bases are TGCGCCAGCAGCTTGCAAGGGCCCCTTCGCGAGCAGTACTTC.

The CDR3 loop is CASSPGANYGYTF. The CDR3 DNA reads TGTGCCAGCAGCCCGGGGGCAAACTATGGCTACACCTTC. The V gene is TRBV6-6, the J gene TRBJ1-2, with a weak D call TRBD1 (6 bases). Germline V CDR1 and CDR2: MNHNY, SVGAGI (reference sequence). V gave up 6 bases and J gave up 2 bases, with 10 bases separating them. CDR3 length: 13 residues.

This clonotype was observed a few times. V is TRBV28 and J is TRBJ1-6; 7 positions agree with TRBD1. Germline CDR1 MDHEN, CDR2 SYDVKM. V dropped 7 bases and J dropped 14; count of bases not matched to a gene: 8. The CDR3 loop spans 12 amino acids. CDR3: CASTGGLDTLHF. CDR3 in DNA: TGTGCCAGCACAGGGGGACTAGACACCCTCCACTTT.

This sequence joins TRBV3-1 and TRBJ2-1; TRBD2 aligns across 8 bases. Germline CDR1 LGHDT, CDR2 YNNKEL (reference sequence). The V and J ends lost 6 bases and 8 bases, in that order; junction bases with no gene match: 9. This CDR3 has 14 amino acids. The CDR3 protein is CASREGVAGYEQFF. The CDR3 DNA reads TGTGCCAGCAGGGAGGGGGTAGCGGGATATGAGCAGTTCTTC.

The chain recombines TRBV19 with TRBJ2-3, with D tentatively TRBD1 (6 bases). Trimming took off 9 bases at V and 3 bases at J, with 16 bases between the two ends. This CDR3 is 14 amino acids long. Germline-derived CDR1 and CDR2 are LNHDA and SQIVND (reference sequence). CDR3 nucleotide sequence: TGTGCCAGCCCCTGGGGACAATTGACAGATACGCAGTATTTT. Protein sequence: CASPWGQLTDTQYF.

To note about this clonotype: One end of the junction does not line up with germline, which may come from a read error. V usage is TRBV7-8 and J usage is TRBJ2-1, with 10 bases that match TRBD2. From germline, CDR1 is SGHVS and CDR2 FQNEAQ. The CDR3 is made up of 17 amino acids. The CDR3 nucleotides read TGTGCCAGCAGCCTAGCGAGGCGGACTAGCGGCTACAATGAGCAGTTCTTC. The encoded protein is CASSLARRTSGYNEQFF.

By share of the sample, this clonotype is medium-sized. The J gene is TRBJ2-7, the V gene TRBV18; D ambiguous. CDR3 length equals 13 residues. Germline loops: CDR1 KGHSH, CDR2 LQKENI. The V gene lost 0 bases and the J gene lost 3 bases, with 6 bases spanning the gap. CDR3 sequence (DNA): TGTGCCAGCTCACCACCGGATCGCTACGAGCAGTACTTC. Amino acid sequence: CASSPPDRYEQYF.

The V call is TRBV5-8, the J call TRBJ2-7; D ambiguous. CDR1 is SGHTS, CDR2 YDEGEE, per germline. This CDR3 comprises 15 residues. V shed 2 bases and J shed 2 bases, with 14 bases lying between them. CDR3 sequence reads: CASSLGSVRPYEQYF. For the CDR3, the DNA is TGTGCCAGCAGCTTAGGTTCCGTCCGCCCCTACGAGCAGTACTTC.

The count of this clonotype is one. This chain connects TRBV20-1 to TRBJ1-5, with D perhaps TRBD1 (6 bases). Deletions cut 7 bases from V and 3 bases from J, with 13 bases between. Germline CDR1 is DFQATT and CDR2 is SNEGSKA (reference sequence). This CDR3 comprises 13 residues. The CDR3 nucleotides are TGCAGTGTTACGGCAGGGGCCAATCAGCCCCAGCATTTT. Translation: CSVTAGANQPQHF.

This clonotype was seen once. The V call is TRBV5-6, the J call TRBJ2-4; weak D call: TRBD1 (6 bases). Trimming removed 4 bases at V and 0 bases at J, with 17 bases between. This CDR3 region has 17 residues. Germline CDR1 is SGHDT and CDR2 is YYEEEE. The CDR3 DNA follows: TGTGCCAGCAGCCCAGGGGAACAGAGATTAGCCAAAAACATTCAGTACTTC. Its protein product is CASSPGEQRLAKNIQYF. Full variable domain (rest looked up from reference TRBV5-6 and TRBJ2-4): DAGVTQSPTHLIKTRGQQVTLRCSPKSGHDTVSWYQQALGQGPQFIFQYYEEEERQRGNFPDRFSGHQFPNYSSELNVNALLLGDSALYLCASSPGEQRLAKNIQYFGAGTRLSVL.

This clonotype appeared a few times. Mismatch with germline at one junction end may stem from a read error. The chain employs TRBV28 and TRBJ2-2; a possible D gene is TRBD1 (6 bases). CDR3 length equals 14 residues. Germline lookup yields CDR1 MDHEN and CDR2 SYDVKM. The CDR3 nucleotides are TGTGCCAGCAGACCGGGACACATTCCCGGAGAGCTGTTTTTT. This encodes CASRPGHIPGELFF.

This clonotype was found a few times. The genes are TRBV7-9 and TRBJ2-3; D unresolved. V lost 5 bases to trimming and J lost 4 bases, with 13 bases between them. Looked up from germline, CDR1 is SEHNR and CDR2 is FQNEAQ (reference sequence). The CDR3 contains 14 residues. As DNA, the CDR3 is TGTGCCAGCAGCCCCGAGAGAGTGGCAGATACGCAGTATTTT. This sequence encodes CASSPERVADTQYF. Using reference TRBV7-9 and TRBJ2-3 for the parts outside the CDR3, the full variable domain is DTGVSQNPRHKITKRGQNVTFRCDPISEHNRLYWYRQTLGQGPEFLTYFQNEAQLEKSRLLSDRFSAERPKGSFSTLEIQRTEQGDSAMYLCASSPERVADTQYFGPGTRLTVL.

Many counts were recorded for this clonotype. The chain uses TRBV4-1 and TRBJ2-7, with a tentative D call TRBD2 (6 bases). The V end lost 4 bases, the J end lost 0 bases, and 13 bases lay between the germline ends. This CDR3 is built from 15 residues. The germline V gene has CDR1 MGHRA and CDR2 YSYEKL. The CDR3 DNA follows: TGCGCCAGCAGCCCCCGGGACTCGAGCTCCTACGAGCAGTACTTC. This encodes CASSPRDSSSYEQYF.

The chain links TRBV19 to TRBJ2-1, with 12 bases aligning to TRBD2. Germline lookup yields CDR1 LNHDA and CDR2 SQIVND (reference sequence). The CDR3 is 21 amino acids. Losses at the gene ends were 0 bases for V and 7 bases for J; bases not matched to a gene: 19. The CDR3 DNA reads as TGTGCCAGTAGTATAGATCCCCTAGCGGGAGGGCCAGTGGAAGGGGTGAATGAGCAGTTCTTC. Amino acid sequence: CASSIDPLAGGPVEGVNEQFF.

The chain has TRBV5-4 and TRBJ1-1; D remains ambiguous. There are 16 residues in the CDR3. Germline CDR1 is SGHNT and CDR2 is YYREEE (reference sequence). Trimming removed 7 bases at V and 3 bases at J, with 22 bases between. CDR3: CASYKEVRRQDTEAFF. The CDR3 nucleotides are TGTGCCAGCTACAAGGAAGTGAGACGCCAGGACACTGAAGCTTTCTTT.